This TCR beta chain comes out of a study of T-cell reconstitution after alpha-beta-depleted transplantation in children. This clonotype was found many times. TCRbeta library preparation incorporated unique molecular identifiers. MiXCR was run by TCRdb on the PCR reads, yielding one entry per CDR3 protein. The table shows a few hundred thousand distinct CDR3 sequences, with roughly a quarter occurring only once. Germline values: CDR1 SGHRS, CDR2 YFSETQ. The CDR3 runs 13 residues. Germline trimming cut 2 bases from V and 3 bases from J; bases unmatched to any gene: 0. This sequence originates from a boy in the first two years of life with Wiskott-Aldrich syndrome, due to receive a stem cell transplant. This rearrangement joins TRBV5-1 to TRBJ1-2; TRBD1 aligns across 8 bases. The sequencing used PBMCs, collected before TCRalphabeta/CD19-depleted stem cell transplant. The CDR3: CASSLQGDYGYTF. The DNA for the CDR3 is TGCGCCAGCAGCTTACAGGGGGACTATGGCTACACCTTC.